Presented here are 25 T cell receptor beta chains from one specimen sequenced in a study of cytomegalovirus exposure and HLA in healthy donors (dated by TCRdb to about 2017). Library construction relied on the immunoSEQ multiplex PCR assay. For the multiplex PCR, a mixture combining 60 forward primers for TCR Vbeta segments and 13 reverse primers for TCR Jbeta segments was used. In its TCRdb copy, this immuneACCESS table keeps in-frame sequences only and misses some clones. Where compared with another copy, unresolved V genes explain less than half of these, and the others have no known cause. This sample lists about 180,000 clones; roughly 84% were detected once. Jointly, the top ten make up approximately 1.2% of the sample. Input material: PBMCs. These receptors were collected from a girl under 10 years old in good health and CMV-seropositive.

The rearrangement uses TRBV5-8 and TRBJ2-3; D remains ambiguous. The CDR3 totals 14 residues. With 2 bases removed from V and 2 bases from J, the gap between germline ends came to 9 bases. Germline CDR1 reads SGHTS; CDR2 reads YDEGEE. The CDR3 sequence: CASSLGRNTDTQYF. The DNA of the CDR3 is TGTGCCAGCAGCTTAGGCAGGAACACAGATACGCAGTATTTT.

The gene calls are TRBV6-6 and TRBJ1-1; no clear D. V lost 0 bases to trimming and J lost 4 bases, with 12 bases between them. The germline V gene encodes CDR1 MNHNY and CDR2 SVGAGI (reference sequence). The CDR3 is 15 residues long. DNA for the CDR3: TGTGCCAGCAGTTACTCGAACAGTTTGGGCACTGAAGCTTTCTTT. It encodes CASSYSNSLGTEAFF.

This rearrangement joins TRBV27 to TRBJ2-7; a possible D gene is TRBD2 (5 bases). Germline CDR1 and CDR2: MNHEY and SMNVEV (reference sequence). The germline V and J ends were trimmed by 0 bases and 1 base, with 13 bases remaining between them. The CDR3 is 16 amino acids. DNA of the CDR3: TGTGCCAGCAGTTTATCACTCGGGAAAAGGTCCTACGAGCAGTACTTC. Translation: CASSLSLGKRSYEQYF.

The V and J genes are TRBV19 and TRBJ1-2; 9 nucleotides align to TRBD1. Germline trimming cut 6 bases from V and 3 bases from J; bases unmatched to any gene: 8. Germline V CDR1 and CDR2: LNHDA, SQIVND (reference sequence). The CDR3 has 15 residues. CDR3 amino acids: CASSKPGQGDYGYTF. The DNA of the CDR3 is TGTGCCAGTAGCAAACCGGGACAGGGAGACTATGGCTACACCTTC.

The rearrangement uses TRBV7-6 and TRBJ1-1, with 7 bases lining up with TRBD1. V lost 2 bases, J lost 5 bases, and 5 bases stayed unmatched. Germline V gene lookup returns CDR1 SGHVS and CDR2 FNYEAQ. There are 14 residues in the CDR3. CDR3 DNA: TGTGCCAGCAGCTTAACAGGGGCGGGAACTGAAGCTTTCTTT. It yields the protein CASSLTGAGTEAFF.

This clone was recorded a few times. The chain carries TRBV6-6 and TRBJ2-7; D is ambiguous. The germline V and J ends were trimmed by 8 bases and 2 bases, with 13 bases remaining between them. CDR3 length: 13 residues. The V gene's germline CDR1 is MNHNY and CDR2 SVGAGI (reference sequence). In nucleotides, the CDR3 is TGTGCCAGCGGCAGTAAGTCAGCCTACGAGCAGTACTTC. Amino acids: CASGSKSAYEQYF.

V gene TRBV7-2 combines with J gene TRBJ1-5, with 8 bases lining up with TRBD1. Germline CDR1 and CDR2: SGHTA and FQGNSA. This CDR3 has 14 amino acids. The J segment lost 2 bases and the V segment lost 11 bases, leaving 8 bases of the junction unmatched. The CDR3 protein is CASTGGWGNQPQHF. For the CDR3, the DNA is TGTGCCTCTACAGGGGGTTGGGGCAATCAGCCCCAGCATTTT.

The chain combines TRBV5-1 with TRBJ1-2, with 7 nucleotides matching TRBD1. Germline CDR1 is SGHRS and CDR2 is YFSETQ. V dropped 2 bases and J dropped 1; count of bases not matched to a gene: 2. The CDR3 totals 14 residues. CDR3: CASSLTGDNYGYTF. The CDR3, as DNA: TGCGCCAGCAGCTTAACAGGGGATAACTATGGCTACACCTTC. Full variable domain (outside the CDR3, taken from reference TRBV5-1 and TRBJ1-2): KAGVTQTPRYLIKTRGQQVTLSCSPISGHRSVSWYQQTPGQGLQFLFEYFSETQRNKGNFPGRFSGRQFSNSRSEMNVSTLELGDSALYLCASSLTGDNYGYTFGSGTRLTVV.

The J gene is TRBJ2-1, the V gene TRBV5-1; 8 bases are a match to TRBD2. The CDR3 runs to 15 residues. Losses at the gene ends were 0 bases for V and 2 bases for J; bases not matched to a gene: 1. CDR1 is SGHRS and CDR2 is YFSETQ in the germline V gene. CDR3: CASSLVSGAYNEQFF. The CDR3, as DNA: TGCGCCAGCAGCTTGGTTAGCGGGGCCTACAATGAGCAGTTCTTC.

The chain carries TRBV28 and TRBJ2-7; 9 nucleotides agree with TRBD1. The V and J ends lost 2 bases and 3 bases, in that order; junction bases with no gene match: 8. CDR3 size: 16 residues. CDR1 is MDHEN, CDR2 SYDVKM, per germline. CDR3 residues: CASSLRLGQGIYEQYF. In DNA form, the CDR3 reads TGTGCCAGCAGTTTACGGCTCGGACAGGGGATCTACGAGCAGTACTTC.

The rearrangement uses TRBV27 and TRBJ2-7, with 7 bases identical to TRBD2. CDR1 is MNHEY, CDR2 SMNVEV, per germline (reference sequence). The V segment lost 6 bases and the J segment 0 bases; nucleotides outside the gene matches: 11. The CDR3 is made up of 16 amino acids. The CDR3 DNA follows: TGTGCCAGCAGATTCGCAACGGGAGGAAGCTCCTACGAGCAGTACTTC. Amino acids: CASRFATGGSSYEQYF.

The chain recombines TRBV9 with TRBJ2-1, with 11 bases lining up with TRBD2. Germline-derived CDR1 and CDR2 are SGDLS and YYNGEE. V lost 4 bases and J lost 4; bases outside the gene matches: 7. The CDR3 loop spans 16 amino acids. As DNA, the CDR3 is TGTGCCAGCAGCATCCTAGCGGGAGGAGCGTACAATGAGCAGTTCTTC. Protein product: CASSILAGGAYNEQFF.

The chain links TRBV5-1 to TRBJ1-5; the D gene is possibly TRBD1 (6 bases). V dropped 4 bases and J dropped 3 bases, with 14 bases sitting between them. CDR1 and CDR2 from the germline V gene are SGHRS and YFSETQ. The CDR3 extends over 15 amino acids. This CDR3 is CASSVDGTPNQPQHF. For the CDR3, the DNA is TGCGCCAGCAGCGTGGACGGGACACCCAATCAGCCCCAGCATTTT.

This chain links TRBV11-2 with TRBJ2-7, with 8 bases aligning to TRBD1. CDR3 length: 14 amino acids. In germline, CDR1 is SGHAT, CDR2 FQNNGV. J lost 3 bases, V lost 5 bases, and 6 bases had no gene match. DNA for the CDR3: TGTGCCAGCAGCACAGGGACAGGTGTCTACGAGCAGTACTTC. Its translation is CASSTGTGVYEQYF. The full variable domain, completed using reference TRBV11-2 and TRBJ2-7, is EAGVAQSPRYKIIEKRQSVAFWCNPISGHATLYWYQQILGQGPKLLIQFQNNGVVDDSQLPKDRFSAERLKGVDSTLKIQPAKLEDSAVYLCASSTGTGVYEQYFGPGTRLTVT.

The gene calls are TRBV6-1 and TRBJ1-6; 7 positions agree with TRBD1. The CDR3 spans 13 residues. Germline V gene data show CDR1 as MNHNS and CDR2 as SASEGT. The V gene end was trimmed by 8 bases and the J gene end by 6 bases; junction bases not matched to a gene: 4. CDR3 coding DNA: TGTGCCAGCTACGGACAGGCTAATTCACCCCTCCACTTT. This gives the protein CASYGQANSPLHF.

The chain carries TRBV15 and TRBJ2-2; possibly TRBD2 for D (6 bases). Germline V gives CDR1 LNHNV, CDR2 YYDKDF (reference sequence). The ends were cut back, 4 bases at V and 3 bases at J, with 9 bases in the middle. The CDR3 length is 14 residues. CDR3 coding DNA: TGTGCCACCAGCATCGGGGGTGACACCGGGGAGCTGTTTTTT. Amino acid sequence: CATSIGGDTGELFF.

The V call is TRBV27, the J call TRBJ2-7, with TRBD2 matching over 10 bases. Germline loops: CDR1 MNHEY, CDR2 SMNVEV (reference sequence). The CDR3 contains 15 residues. Trimming removed 5 bases from V and 0 bases from J; junction bases left unmatched: 4. DNA of the CDR3: TGTGCCAGCAGTCTCGGACTAGCGGCCTCCTACGAGCAGTACTTC. As protein: CASSLGLAASYEQYF.

The V and J genes are TRBV6-1 and TRBJ2-3; no clear D. This CDR3 has 14 amino acids. The V end was cut by 4 bases, the J end by 2 bases, with 10 bases between. Germline lookup yields CDR1 MNHNS and CDR2 SASEGT. CDR3 nucleotides: TGTGCCAGCAGTGCCCCCACATACACAGATACGCAGTATTTT. Translating gives CASSAPTYTDTQYF.

V and J are TRBV7-8 and TRBJ2-1; TRBD2 matches at 10 bases. The CDR3 runs 19 residues. Trimming took 5 bases from V and 1 from J; bases not matched to a gene: 14. Germline lookup yields CDR1 SGHVS and CDR2 FQNEAQ. The CDR3 sequence: CASSRRTSGPGGSYNEQFF. The CDR3 DNA is TGTGCCAGCAGCCGTAGGACTAGCGGTCCCGGGGGGTCCTACAATGAGCAGTTCTTC.

This chain uses TRBV5-4 with TRBJ2-1; 7 bases align to TRBD2. The trim removed 4 bases at V and 13 bases at J, leaving 11 bases unmatched. Germline V gene lookup returns CDR1 SGHNT and CDR2 YYREEE (reference sequence). CDR3 size: 13 residues. CDR3 nucleotide sequence: TGTGCCAGCAGCCCGCCCACGGGGGGTTCCCAGTTCTTC. It is translated as CASSPPTGGSQFF.

The chain links TRBV11-3 to TRBJ2-5, with TRBD2 identical over 8 bases. The germline gives CDR1 SGHNT, CDR2 YENEEA. V lost 5 bases and J lost 5; bases outside the gene matches: 7. The CDR3 runs to 14 residues. The CDR3 sequence: CASSDGQRGETQYF. DNA of the CDR3: TGTGCCAGCAGCGACGGCCAGCGGGGGGAGACCCAGTACTTC.

The genes are TRBV7-9 and TRBJ2-7, with a possible D match to TRBD2 (5 bases). V lost 1 base to trimming and J lost 3 bases, with 10 bases between them. The CDR3 loop spans 14 amino acids. Germline assignment: CDR1 SEHNR and CDR2 FQNEAQ (reference sequence). The CDR3, as DNA: TGTGCCAGCAGCTTAGTTTCTGGAGGCTACGAGCAGTACTTC. It specifies CASSLVSGGYEQYF.

This clone was seen a few times. V usage is TRBV30 and J usage is TRBJ1-1; TRBD1 agrees at 10 bases. There are 14 residues in the CDR3. Germline values: CDR1 GTSNPN, CDR2 SVGIG (reference sequence). With V trimmed by 6 bases and J by 6 bases, 10 bases remained unmatched. CDR3 nucleotide sequence: TGTGCCTGCCCCTCCGGGACAGGGGCCCCTGAAGCTTTCTTT. Translation gives CACPSGTGAPEAFF.

This clone was counted a few times. V usage is TRBV6-6 and J usage is TRBJ2-6; D not certain. There are 14 residues in the CDR3. Germline lookup yields CDR1 MNHNY and CDR2 SVGAGI (reference sequence). V was clipped by 5 bases and J by 5 bases, with 10 bases between them. The CDR3 nucleotides are TGTGCCAGCAGTAGCTATACTTGGGCCAACGTCCTGACTTTC. This translates into CASSSYTWANVLTF.

This clone is a singleton in its sample. The chain couples TRBV15 to TRBJ2-4; D may be TRBD2 (5 bases). Trimming stripped 8 bases from V and 0 bases from J, with 14 bases between. CDR3 length equals 15 residues. The germline V gene encodes CDR1 LNHNV and CDR2 YYDKDF (reference sequence). The CDR3 region has the DNA TGTGCCACCTCTTGGACCGCGGGAGCCAAAAACATTCAGTACTTC. Encoded protein: CATSWTAGAKNIQYF.